The clone carrying this T cell receptor (beta chain) turned up a few times. TCRdb redid the calling of the 5' RACE reads with MiXCR, one entry per CDR3 protein. Of a few hundred thousand distinct CDR3 sequences in the sample, approximately 9.6% were seen once. This specimen belongs to a study of identical twins. The germline CDR1 and CDR2 sequences are MNHNS and SASEGT. Trimming pared 8 bases from V and 5 bases from J, leaving 13 bases between. This CDR3 contains 13 residues. The same sample was also studied in work on yellow fever vaccine responses in identical twins.

Sequencing input: PBMCs. This sequence originates from a woman under 30 in good health. The chain joins TRBV6-1 to TRBJ1-5; possibly TRBD1 for D (6 bases). The CDR3 loop reads CASAPEGDQPQHF. DNA for the CDR3: TGTGCCAGCGCCCCAGAGGGGGATCAGCCCCAGCATTTT.